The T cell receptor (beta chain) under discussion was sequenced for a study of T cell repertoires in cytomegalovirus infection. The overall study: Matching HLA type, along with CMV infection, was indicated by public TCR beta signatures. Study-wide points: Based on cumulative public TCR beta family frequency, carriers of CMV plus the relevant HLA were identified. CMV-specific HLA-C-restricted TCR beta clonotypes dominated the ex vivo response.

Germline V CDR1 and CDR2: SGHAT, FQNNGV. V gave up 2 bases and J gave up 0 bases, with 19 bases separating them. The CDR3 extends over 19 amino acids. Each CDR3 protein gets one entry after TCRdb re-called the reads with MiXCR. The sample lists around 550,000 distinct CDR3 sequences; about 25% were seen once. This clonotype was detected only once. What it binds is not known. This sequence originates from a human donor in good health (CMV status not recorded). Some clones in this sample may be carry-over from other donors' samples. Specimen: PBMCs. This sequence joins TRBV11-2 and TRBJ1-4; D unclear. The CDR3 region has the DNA TGTGCCAGCAGCTTACATAAGGGCACTATCCCTCCAACTAATGAAAAACTGTTTTTT. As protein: CASSLHKGTIPPTNEKLFF. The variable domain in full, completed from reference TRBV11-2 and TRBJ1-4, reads EAGVAQSPRYKIIEKRQSVAFWCNPISGHATLYWYQQILGQGPKLLIQFQNNGVVDDSQLPKDRFSAERLKGVDSTLKIQPAKLEDSAVYLCASSLHKGTIPPTNEKLFFGSGTQLSVL.